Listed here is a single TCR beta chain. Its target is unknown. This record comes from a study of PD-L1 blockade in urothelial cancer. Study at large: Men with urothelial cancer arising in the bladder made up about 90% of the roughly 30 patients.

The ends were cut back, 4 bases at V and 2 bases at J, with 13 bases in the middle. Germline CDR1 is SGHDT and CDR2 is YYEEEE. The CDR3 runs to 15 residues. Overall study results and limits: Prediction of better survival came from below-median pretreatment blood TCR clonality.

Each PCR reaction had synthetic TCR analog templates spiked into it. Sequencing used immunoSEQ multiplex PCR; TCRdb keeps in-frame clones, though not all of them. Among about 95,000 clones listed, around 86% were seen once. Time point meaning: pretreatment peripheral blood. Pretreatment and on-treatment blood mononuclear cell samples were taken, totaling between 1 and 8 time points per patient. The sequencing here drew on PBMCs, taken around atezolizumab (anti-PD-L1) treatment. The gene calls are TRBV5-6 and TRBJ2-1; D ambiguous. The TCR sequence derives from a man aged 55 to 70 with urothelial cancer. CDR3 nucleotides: TGTGCCAGCAGCCAGACACGCTCCCCCTACAATGAGCAGTTCTTC. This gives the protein CASSQTRSPYNEQFF.